This TCR beta chain came from a study of identical twins. Healthy Caucasians alone served as donors. The CDR3 is made up of 13 amino acids. Germline V gene lookup returns CDR1 MGHDK and CDR2 SYGVNS. Trimming shortened V by 7 bases and J by 1 base, and 10 bases separated the two germline ends. TCRdb reprocessed the 5' RACE reads with MiXCR, giving one entry per CDR3 protein. This table has 1.5 million to 2 million distinct CDR3 sequences, around 29% appearing once. This clonotype showed up just a few times. This TCR derives from a newborn girl in good health. Sequencing was performed on cord blood. The rearrangement uses TRBV25-1 and TRBJ1-1, with a tentative D call TRBD1 (5 bases). The CDR3 coding sequence is TGTGCCAGCAAATGGGGCGCGAACACTGAAGCTTTCTTT. Its translation is CASKWGANTEAFF.